In its sample, the clone carrying this T cell receptor (beta chain) was seen many times. Its antigen remains unknown. The data stem from a study of tumor-infiltrating lymphocytes in primary liver carcinoma. Total RNA amounting to approximately 460 ng was the source from which TCR beta cDNA was made with a constant-region primer. Slightly modified ARM-PCR, run as three nested multiplex PCR rounds, produced the TCR beta libraries. A C-beta reverse primer and TRBV1-TRBV30 forward primers served in each of the first two PCR rounds, at approximately 10 cycles apiece. TCRdb called the multiplex PCR reads again in MiXCR, with one record for every CDR3 protein. The sample lists approximately 100,000 distinct CDR3 sequences, around 71% seen once, with around 12% in the top ten. The CDR3 spans 14 residues. In germline, CDR1 is SGHRS, CDR2 YFSETQ. V was shortened by 1 base and J by 2 bases, with 7 bases between the two germline ends.

Overall study findings and caveats: For tumor-adjacent and tumor-blood pairs, overlap was less than that seen for tumor region pairs. When set against blood, tumors had a significantly higher top-250-clone fraction (p = 0.039).

Co-extraction of both nucleic acids (RNA and DNA) used roughly 18-32 mg of unsorted bulk tissue. Tumor samples each held over 90% viable tumor cells. The chain is built from TRBV5-1 and TRBJ1-3; maybe TRBD1 (5 bases). This clonotype was obtained from a woman aged 60-75 years with primary liver carcinoma and hepatitis B virus infection. Input material: liver tumor tissue from sampling region 2. Subset described: tumor region T2, inferior pole. In nucleotides, the CDR3 is TGCGCCAGCAGCTTGACAGGTGCTGGAAACACCATATATTTT. As protein: CASSLTGAGNTIYF.